This TCR beta chain derives from a study of blood T cell repertoires in COVID-19. Study-wide background: COVID-19 samples from acute and convalescent phases originated in the United States, Italy and Spain. The cDNA or gDNA used as material had been derived from T cells, B-cell-depleted T cells, or PBMCs.

A few counts support this clone. The method was immunoSEQ multiplex PCR; TCRdb's version includes in-frame clones alone and lacks a portion of them. Among 65,000 to 70,000 clones listed, roughly three quarters were seen once. Per the germline V gene, CDR1 is SGHTA and CDR2 is FQGNSA. The CDR3 covers 15 residues. The ends lost 5 bases at V and 5 bases at J; junction bases unmatched: 8. Sequencing used peripheral blood. The rearrangement uses TRBV7-2 and TRBJ2-1; 8 bases are a match to TRBD2. The sequence derives from a human donor in a cohort sampled during active COVID-19. CDR3 DNA: TGTGCCAGCAGCCCTGGACTAGCCTTGGACAATGAGCAGTTCTTC. Residues: CASSPGLALDNEQFF.